This passage covers 6 T cell receptor beta chains from one sample sequenced in a study of blood T cell repertoires in COVID-19. TCRdb's table, derived via immunoSEQ multiplex PCR, lists solely in-frame clones and lacks some. The sample holds some 350,000 clones, roughly 86% seen once. The sample was peripheral blood. All receptors come from a human donor in a cohort sampled during active COVID-19.

The CDR3 loop is CASSYSGRAANTGELFF. CDR3 nucleotide sequence: TGTGCCAGTAGTTATAGCGGGAGGGCCGCAAACACCGGGGAGCTGTTTTTT. The chain has TRBV19 and TRBJ2-2; 11 positions match TRBD2. The germline gives CDR1 LNHDA, CDR2 SQIVND (reference sequence). The CDR3 totals 17 residues. The V segment lost 5 bases and the J segment 2 bases; nucleotides outside the gene matches: 7.

This sequence joins TRBV19 and TRBJ1-1; 8 bases line up with TRBD1. This CDR3 spans 15 amino acids. J gave up 4 bases and V 3 bases, and 7 bases lay outside the gene matches. CDR1 is LNHDA, CDR2 SQIVND, per germline (reference sequence). The DNA for the CDR3 is TGTGCCAGTAGTATTCCAGGGGGCGCGAGCACTGAAGCTTTCTTT. The encoded protein is CASSIPGGASTEAFF.

The chain employs TRBV6-6 and TRBJ1-1, with D possibly being TRBD1 (6 bases). CDR3 length equals 12 residues. CDR1 is MNHNY and CDR2 is SVGAGI in the germline V gene (reference sequence). With 5 bases removed from V and 7 bases from J, the gap between germline ends came to 11 bases. The DNA of the CDR3 is TGTGCCAGCAGTAACGGACAGTTTGAAGCTTTCTTT. Translated: CASSNGQFEAFF.

This sequence joins TRBV25-1 and TRBJ2-7; 9 bases align to TRBD1. This CDR3 is built from 13 residues. Germline lookup yields CDR1 MGHDK and CDR2 SYGVNS. V trimming: 4 bases; J trimming: 12 bases; junction bases outside the gene matches: 10. CDR3 region: CASSGVLGTGMYF. CDR3 nucleotides: TGTGCCAGCAGTGGAGTCTTAGGGACAGGGATGTACTTC.

The chain uses TRBV2 and TRBJ1-1, with D perhaps TRBD1 (6 bases). The germline CDR1 and CDR2 sequences are SNHLY and FYNNEI. V was clipped by 6 bases and J by 2 bases, with 13 bases between them. The CDR3 runs to 14 residues. The CDR3 region has the DNA TGTGCCAGCAGCGCCGCGGACAGTAACACTGAAGCTTTCTTT. Its protein product is CASSAADSNTEAFF.

The chain couples TRBV3-1 (or the pseudogene TRBV3-2) to TRBJ2-7; 7 bases map to TRBD2. The CDR3 totals 13 residues. Per germline, CDR1 LGHDT and CDR2 YNNKEL (reference sequence). Trimming cost V 4 bases and J 4 bases; bases outside gene matches: 4. CDR3 nucleotide sequence: TGTGCCAGCAGCCCCGGACTAGTGTACGAGCAGTACTTC. The encoded protein is CASSPGLVYEQYF.